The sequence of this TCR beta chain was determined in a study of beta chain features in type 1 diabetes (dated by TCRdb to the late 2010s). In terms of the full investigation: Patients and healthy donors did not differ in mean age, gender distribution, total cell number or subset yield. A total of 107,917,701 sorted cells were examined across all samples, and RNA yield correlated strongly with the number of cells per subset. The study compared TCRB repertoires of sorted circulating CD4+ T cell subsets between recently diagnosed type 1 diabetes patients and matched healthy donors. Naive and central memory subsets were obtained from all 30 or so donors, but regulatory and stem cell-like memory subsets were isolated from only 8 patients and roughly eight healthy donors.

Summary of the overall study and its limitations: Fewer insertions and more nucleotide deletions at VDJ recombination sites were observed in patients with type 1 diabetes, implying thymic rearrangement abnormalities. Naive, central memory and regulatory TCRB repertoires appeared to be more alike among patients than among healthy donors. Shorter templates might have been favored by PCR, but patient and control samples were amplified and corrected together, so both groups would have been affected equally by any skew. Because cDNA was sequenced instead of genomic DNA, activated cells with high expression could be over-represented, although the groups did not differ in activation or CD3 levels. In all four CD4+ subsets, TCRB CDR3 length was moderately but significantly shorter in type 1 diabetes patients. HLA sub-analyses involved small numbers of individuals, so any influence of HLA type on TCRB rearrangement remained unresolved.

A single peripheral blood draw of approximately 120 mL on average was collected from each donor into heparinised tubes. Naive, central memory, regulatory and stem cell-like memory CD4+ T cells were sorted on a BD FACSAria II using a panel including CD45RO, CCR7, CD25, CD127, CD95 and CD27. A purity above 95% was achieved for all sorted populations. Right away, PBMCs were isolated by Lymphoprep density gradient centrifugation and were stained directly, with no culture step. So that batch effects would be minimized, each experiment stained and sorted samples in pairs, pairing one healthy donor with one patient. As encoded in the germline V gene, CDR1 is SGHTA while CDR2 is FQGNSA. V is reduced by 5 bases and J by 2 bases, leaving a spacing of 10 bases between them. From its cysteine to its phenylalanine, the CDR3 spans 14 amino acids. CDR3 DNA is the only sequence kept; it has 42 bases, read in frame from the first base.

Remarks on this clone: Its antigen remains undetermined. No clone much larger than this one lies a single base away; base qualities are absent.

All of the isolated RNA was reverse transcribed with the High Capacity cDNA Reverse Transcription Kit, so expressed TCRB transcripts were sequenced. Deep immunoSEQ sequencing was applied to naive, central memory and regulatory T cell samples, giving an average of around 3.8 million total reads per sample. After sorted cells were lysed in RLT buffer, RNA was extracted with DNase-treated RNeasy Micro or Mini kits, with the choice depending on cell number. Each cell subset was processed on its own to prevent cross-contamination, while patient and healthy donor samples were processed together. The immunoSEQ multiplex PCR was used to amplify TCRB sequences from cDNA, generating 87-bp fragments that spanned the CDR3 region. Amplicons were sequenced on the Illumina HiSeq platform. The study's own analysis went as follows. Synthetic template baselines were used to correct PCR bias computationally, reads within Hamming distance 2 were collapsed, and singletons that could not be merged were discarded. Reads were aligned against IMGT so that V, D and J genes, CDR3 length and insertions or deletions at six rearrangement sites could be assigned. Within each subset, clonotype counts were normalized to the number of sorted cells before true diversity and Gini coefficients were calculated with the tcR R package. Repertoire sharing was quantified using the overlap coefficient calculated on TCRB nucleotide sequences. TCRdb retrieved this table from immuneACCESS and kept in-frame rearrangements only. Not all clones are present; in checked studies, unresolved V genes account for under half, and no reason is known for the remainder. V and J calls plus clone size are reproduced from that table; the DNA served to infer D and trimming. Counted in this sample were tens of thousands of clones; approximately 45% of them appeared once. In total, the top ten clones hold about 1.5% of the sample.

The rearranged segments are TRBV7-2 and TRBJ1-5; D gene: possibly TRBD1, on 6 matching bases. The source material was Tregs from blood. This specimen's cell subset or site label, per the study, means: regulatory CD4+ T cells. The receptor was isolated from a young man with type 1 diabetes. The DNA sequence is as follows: TGTGCCAGCAGCCAAGGGGGGGGCAATCAGCCCCAGCATTTT. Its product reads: CASSQGGGNQPQHF.